These 20 T cell receptor beta chains were sequenced from one sample in a study of graft-versus-host responses after intestinal transplantation. The data were produced by immunoSEQ multiplex PCR, yet TCRdb's version contains in-frame clones alone and is incomplete. The sample yields over 75,000 clones, 88% seen once. Their antigen targets remain unknown. Sequencing was performed on unstimulated CD4+ T cells sorted from spleen or lymph node cells, taken before transplant. These receptors were taken from a human donor who was the organ donor for an intestinal transplant.

This chain joins TRBV27 and TRBJ1-5; tentatively, D is TRBD1 (6 bases). The CDR3 sequence is 14 residues long. Trimming removed 7 bases from V and 7 bases from J, with 17 bases in between. Germline values: CDR1 MNHEY, CDR2 SMNVEV (reference sequence). DNA for the CDR3: TGTGCCAGCAAAAAATCAGGGGTTAGCCAGCCCCAGCATTTT. It encodes CASKKSGVSQPQHF.

The chain uses TRBV9 and TRBJ2-3; 9 bases line up with TRBD2. V was pared by 0 bases and J by 4 bases, with 3 bases of the junction left unmatched. The CDR3 has 15 residues. CDR1 is SGDLS and CDR2 is YYNGEE in the germline V gene. The CDR3 sequence: CASSVGVAGADTQYF. DNA for the CDR3: TGTGCCAGCAGCGTAGGGGTAGCGGGAGCAGATACGCAGTATTTT.

The chain combines TRBV29-1 with TRBJ2-7; a possible D gene is TRBD2 (5 bases). The V end was cut by 4 bases, the J end by 3 bases, with 13 bases between. The germline V gene encodes CDR1 SQVTM and CDR2 ANQGSEA. The CDR3 has 13 amino acids. CDR3: CSVVVTGSYEQYF. The DNA for the CDR3 is TGCAGCGTTGTCGTGACTGGGAGCTACGAGCAGTACTTC.

This chain joins TRBV7-9 and TRBJ2-5; D is unresolved. The germline CDR1 and CDR2 sequences are SEHNR and FQNEAQ (reference sequence). The CDR3 covers 14 residues. V dropped 3 bases and J dropped 5 bases, with 13 bases sitting between them. DNA for the CDR3: TGTGCCAGCAGCTTTCCGCCCGAGATGGAGACCCAGTACTTC. Its protein is CASSFPPEMETQYF.

This clone was detected only a few times. This chain joins TRBV6-6 and TRBJ2-2; possible D gene TRBD2, 6 bases. V was shortened by 10 bases and J by 9 bases, with 24 bases between the two germline ends. From germline, CDR1 is MNHNY and CDR2 SVGAGI (reference sequence). The CDR3 has 15 amino acids. The CDR3: CATTPGTPLYRELFF. CDR3 bases: TGTGCCACGACCCCCGGGACTCCTCTGTACCGGGAGCTGTTTTTT.

The gene calls are TRBV30 and TRBJ2-2; TRBD1 matches 8 bases. Germline V gives CDR1 GTSNPN, CDR2 SVGIG (reference sequence). The J segment lost 2 bases and the V segment lost 8 bases, leaving 1 base of the junction unmatched. This CDR3 has 12 amino acids. CDR3 protein: CAGQGNTGELFF. The CDR3 region has the DNA TGTGCCGGACAGGGAAACACCGGGGAGCTGTTTTTT.

The chain employs TRBV4-3 and TRBJ1-1; D perhaps matches TRBD1 (5 bases). V was trimmed by 1 base and J by 4 bases, leaving 10 bases between them. Looked up from germline, CDR1 is LGHNA and CDR2 is YSLEER. CDR3 length: 14 amino acids. The CDR3 here is CASSQAGGGTEAFF. For the CDR3, the DNA is TGCGCCAGCAGCCAAGCTGGGGGAGGCACTGAAGCTTTCTTT.

The chain combines TRBV13 with TRBJ2-7; the match to TRBD2 covers 10 bases. This CDR3 contains 15 residues. The J segment lost 0 bases and the V segment lost 6 bases, leaving 5 bases of the junction unmatched. CDR1 is PRHDT and CDR2 is FYEKMQ in the germline V gene (reference sequence). Here the CDR3 reads CASSISGGLSYEQYF. DNA of the CDR3: TGTGCCAGCAGTATTAGCGGGGGGCTCTCCTACGAGCAGTACTTC. The full variable domain, with the rest looked up from reference TRBV13 and TRBJ2-7, is AAGVIQSPRHLIKEKRETATLKCYPIPRHDTVYWYQQGPGQDPQFLISFYEKMQSDKGSIPDRFSAQQFSDYHSELNMSSLELGDSALYFCASSISGGLSYEQYFGPGTRLTVT.

The chain couples TRBV5-4 to TRBJ1-2; maybe TRBD1 (6 bases). The V gene's germline CDR1 is SGHNT and CDR2 YYREEE (reference sequence). This CDR3 region has 13 residues. V lost 8 bases and J lost 5, with 16 bases in between. Here the CDR3 reads CASSQGLEYGYTF. The CDR3 coding sequence is TGTGCCAGTAGTCAGGGGCTAGAATATGGCTACACCTTC.

The chain employs TRBV6-6 and TRBJ2-2; TRBD2 agrees at 9 bases. The CDR3 length is 16 residues. J was trimmed by 4 bases and V by 10 bases; bases with no gene match: 13. The germline CDR1 and CDR2 sequences are MNHNY and SVGAGI (reference sequence). CDR3 in DNA: TGTGCCACCCTCGGGGCGGGAGGGCCGGGCACCGGGGAGCTGTTTTTT. Residues: CATLGAGGPGTGELFF.

The genes are TRBV9 and TRBJ2-1; 8 bases match TRBD2. Germline CDR1 reads SGDLS; CDR2 reads YYNGEE. CDR3 length: 16 amino acids. Trimming removed 4 bases from V and 0 bases from J; junction bases left unmatched: 6. The CDR3 coding sequence is TGTGCCAGCAGCCAGACTAGCGCTAGCTCCTACAATGAGCAGTTCTTC. Protein sequence: CASSQTSASSYNEQFF.

The rearrangement links TRBV19 to TRBJ2-7, with a weak D call TRBD1 (5 bases). Trimming cost V 5 bases and J 3 bases, with 14 bases left between them. The CDR3 is 14 amino acids. Germline V gene data show CDR1 as LNHDA and CDR2 as SQIVND (reference sequence). This chain's CDR3 is CASSQGWPFYEQYF. The CDR3 bases are TGTGCCAGTAGTCAGGGTTGGCCTTTCTACGAGCAGTACTTC.

The V gene is TRBV6-5, the J gene TRBJ2-3, with a tentative D call TRBD1 (6 bases). Germline lookup yields CDR1 MNHEY and CDR2 SVGAGI. V dropped 1 base and J dropped 7 bases, with 15 bases sitting between them. The CDR3 is made up of 15 amino acids. In DNA, the CDR3 is TGTGCCAGCAGTTACTTTCGACAGGCCTCTAATACGCAGTATTTT. As protein: CASSYFRQASNTQYF.

The chain joins TRBV21-1 to TRBJ1-2; TRBD1, the table's D call, lacks a check against the DNA. TRBV21-1 is a known pseudogene. This CDR3 region has 15 residues. DNA for the CDR3: TGTGCCAGCAGCTCCCAGAATACCCGCAACTATGGCTACACCTTC. This codes for CASSSQNTRNYGYTF.

The chain joins TRBV5-6 to TRBJ2-1; tentatively, D is TRBD2 (7 bases). CDR1 SGHDT and CDR2 YYEEEE come from the germline V gene. V dropped 7 bases and J dropped 4 bases, with 18 bases sitting between them. This CDR3 has 15 amino acids. DNA for the CDR3: TGTGCCAGCGCCAAGGCGGGGGCGAGGTACAATGAGCAGTTCTTC. It codes for CASAKAGARYNEQFF.

This chain connects TRBV29-1 to TRBJ2-1, with D possibly being TRBD2 (6 bases). Trimming cost V 4 bases and J 4 bases, with 14 bases left between them. The germline gives CDR1 SQVTM, CDR2 ANQGSEA. There are 14 residues in the CDR3. CDR3 bases: TGCAGCGTTGCCGGTAGCGGCTTGTACAATGAGCAGTTCTTC. Its protein product is CSVAGSGLYNEQFF.

The chain joins TRBV7-8 to TRBJ2-7, with D possibly being TRBD1 (8 bases). The V end lost 1 base, the J end lost 4 bases, and 20 bases lay between the germline ends. The CDR3 length is 17 residues. The germline CDR1 and CDR2 sequences are SGHVS and FQNEAQ. CDR3 bases: TGTGCCAGCAGCTTAGTGTCAGGGGGCGGGGGAAGTTACGAGCAGTACTTC. It yields the protein CASSLVSGGGGSYEQYF.

DNA of the CDR3: TGTGCCAGCAACCGGGACAGCTCTGGAAACACCATATATTTT. It encodes CASNRDSSGNTIYF. The J gene is TRBJ1-3, the V gene TRBV9; 7 bases agree with TRBD1. The CDR3 totals 14 residues. Per germline, CDR1 SGDLS and CDR2 YYNGEE. With V trimmed by 6 bases and J by 0 bases, 3 bases remained unmatched.

This chain links TRBV18 with TRBJ2-1, with D possibly being TRBD2 (7 bases). This CDR3 region has 14 residues. Germline values: CDR1 KGHSH, CDR2 LQKENI. With 0 bases removed from V and 10 bases from J, the gap between germline ends came to 13 bases. CDR3 in DNA: TGTGCCAGCTCACCACCCCCAACGGGGGGCGAGCAGTTCTTC. It yields the protein CASSPPPTGGEQFF.

The chain is built from TRBV11-2 and TRBJ1-5, with a possible D match to TRBD1 (6 bases). Trimming cost V 4 bases and J 13 bases, with 14 bases left between them. CDR3 length: 12 residues. Germline V lookup: CDR1 SGHAT, CDR2 FQNNGV. The CDR3 region is CASSSLDRRQHF. DNA of the CDR3: TGTGCCAGCAGCTCCCTCGACAGGCGGCAGCATTTT.